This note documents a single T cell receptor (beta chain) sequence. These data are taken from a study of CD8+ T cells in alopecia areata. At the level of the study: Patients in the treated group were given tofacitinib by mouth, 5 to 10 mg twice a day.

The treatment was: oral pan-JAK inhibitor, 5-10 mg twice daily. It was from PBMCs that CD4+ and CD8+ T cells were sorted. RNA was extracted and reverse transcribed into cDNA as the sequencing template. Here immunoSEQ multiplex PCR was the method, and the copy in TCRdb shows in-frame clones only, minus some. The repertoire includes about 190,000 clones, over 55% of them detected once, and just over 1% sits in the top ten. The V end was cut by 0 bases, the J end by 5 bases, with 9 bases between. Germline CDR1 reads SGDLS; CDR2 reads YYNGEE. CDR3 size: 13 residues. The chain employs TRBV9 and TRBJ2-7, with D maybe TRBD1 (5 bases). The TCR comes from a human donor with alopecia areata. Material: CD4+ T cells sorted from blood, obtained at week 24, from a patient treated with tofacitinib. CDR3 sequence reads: CASSVGQFDEQYF. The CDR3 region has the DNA TGTGCCAGCAGCGTAGGACAGTTCGACGAGCAGTACTTC.